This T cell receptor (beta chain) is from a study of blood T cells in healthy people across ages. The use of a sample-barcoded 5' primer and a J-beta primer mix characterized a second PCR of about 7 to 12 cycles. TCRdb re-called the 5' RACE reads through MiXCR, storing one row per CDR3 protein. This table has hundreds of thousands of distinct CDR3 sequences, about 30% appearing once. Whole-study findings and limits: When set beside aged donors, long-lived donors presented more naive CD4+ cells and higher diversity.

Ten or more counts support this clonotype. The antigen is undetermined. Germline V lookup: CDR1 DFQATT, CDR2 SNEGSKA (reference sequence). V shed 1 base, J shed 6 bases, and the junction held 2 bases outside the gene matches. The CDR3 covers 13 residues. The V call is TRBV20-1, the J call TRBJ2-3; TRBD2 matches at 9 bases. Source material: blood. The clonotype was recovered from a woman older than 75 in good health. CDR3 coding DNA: TGCAGTGCTAGAGCAGCGGGGGGCGATACGCAGTATTTT. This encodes CSARAAGGDTQYF.